The clone carrying this T cell receptor beta chain was seen at least ten times. What it binds is unknown. The data stem from a study of T-cell reconstitution after alpha-beta-depleted transplantation in children. General study results and limits: Reportedly, roughly two months post-transplant, alpha-beta T cells arose from several hundred expanded graft clones. Diversity and T-cell counts at one year after transplant derived mostly from new T cells. For some patients, TCRbeta diversity was high at day 60 because of recipient T cells and thymic progenitors that survived.

During its preparation, the TCRbeta library received unique molecular identifiers. In TCRdb, the PCR reads were re-called with MiXCR into one record per CDR3 protein. The repertoire includes a few hundred thousand distinct CDR3 sequences, around 10% of them detected once, and less than 8% sits in the top ten. Per germline, CDR1 SGDLS and CDR2 YYNGEE. V was clipped by 4 bases and J by 8 bases; unmatched bases: 11. CDR3 length equals 15 residues. The chain employs TRBV9 and TRBJ2-1; 8 bases are a match to TRBD2. The specimen was PBMCs, collected before TCRalphabeta/CD19-depleted stem cell transplant. The receptor comes from a boy in the first two years of life with acute myeloid leukemia, due to receive a stem cell transplant. The CDR3 reads CASSSSGSWMDEQFF. CDR3 coding DNA: TGTGCCAGCAGCTCGAGCGGGAGTTGGATGGATGAGCAGTTCTTC. The full variable domain, in which reference TRBV9 and TRBJ2-1 provide the parts outside the CDR3, is DSGVTQTPKHLITATGQRVTLRCSPRSGDLSVYWYQQSLDQGLQFLIQYYNGEERAKGNILERFSAQQFPDLHSELNLSSLELGDSALYFCASSSSGSWMDEQFFGPGTRLTVL.